The rows below give T cell receptor beta chains drawn from one sample of a study of sequential checkpoint blockade in melanoma. Sequenced by immunoSEQ multiplex PCR; TCRdb stores in-frame clones only, minus some. This sample yields tens of thousands of clones, of which roughly 89% are seen a single time; more than 10% belongs to the top ten. Sequenced here: CD8+ T cells sorted from blood (inferred from file names), sampled from a patient given nivolumab and ipilimumab in sequence. These receptors originate from a human donor with melanoma. The conserved cysteine and the conserved F or W are not part of the CDR3 here.

TRBJ2-3	TRBV7-2	ASSYSTGVSDTQY
TRBJ1-1	TRBV28	ASSFRITTEAF
TRBJ2-7	TRBV6-5	ASSYSRGAYEQY
TRBJ1-2	TRBV27	ASSPGGGDYGYT
TRBJ2-1	TRBV7-9	ASSLGGRNEQF
TRBJ1-5	TRBV15	ATSTPLQPQH
TRBJ2-3	TRBV27	ASRLGTDTDTQY
TRBJ2-7	TRBV16	ASSHYPGVFHYEQY
TRBJ2-1	TRBV28	ASTSGDPLILYEQF
TRBJ2-2	TRBV2	ASSGSSVTGELF
TRBJ2-7	TRBV27	ASSPGTGYEQY
TRBJ2-7	TRBV28	ASSLKLLAGGDQY
TRBJ2-4	TRBV7-9	ASRGKGGLGDIQY
TRBJ1-2	TRBV29-1	SVEVEGPRD
TRBJ1-1	TRBV18	ASSPSRGGWSEAF
TRBJ1-1	TRBV4-1	ASSPQLNTEAF
TRBJ2-2	TRBV13	ASSPIRDRGNTGELF
TRBJ2-2	TRBV5-1	ASSLAAGGRNTGELF
TRBJ1-4	TRBV7-9	ASSKRTGVTANEKLF
TRBJ2-5	TRBV5-5	ASSLDITAGTEETQY
TRBJ2-3	TRBV9	ASSVIAGDTDTQY
TRBJ1-4	TRBV9	ASSATDRGEEKLF
TRBJ2-7	TRBV28	ASSTTSGSSSSSYEQY
TRBJ1-1	TRBV15	ATRGLGNTEAF
TRBJ2-7	TRBV28	ASRQGTYEQY
TRBJ2-5	TRBV10-1	ASNPPARQETQY
TRBJ2-1	TRBV7-9	ASSGVGVEQF
TRBJ1-2	TRBV4-2	ASTGQGSFYGYT
TRBJ2-3	TRBV25-1	ASSEGGGGDTQY
TRBJ2-1	TRBV7-3	ASSPEPGQGDNEQF